Listed below are T cell receptor beta chains from one sample, sequenced in a study of CXCR3-negative and CXCR3-positive naive CD8 T cells. Reprocessing the 5' RACE reads, TCRdb reports a single entry for every CDR3 protein and omits DNA. This repertoire includes about 28,000 distinct CDR3 sequences. Material for sequencing was memory CD8+ T cells from blood. These receptors originate from a human donor in good health. Some clones in this sample may be carry-over from other donors' samples. Both conserved end residues are part of each CDR3. Each record gives: V gene, clone size, J gene, CDR3 protein. Expanded clones get a size class; other rows say once, few or many, or leave the size out.

TRBV7-3,.,TRBJ1-5,CASSLCLRLVWTGGELSNQPQHF
TRBV7-8,.,TRBJ1-2,CASSFLTDNYGYTF
TRBV6-4,.,TRBJ2-1,CASSEGTSSEQFF
TRBV7-3,.,TRBJ2-1,CASSLMGGPKDEQFF
TRBV5-1,.,TRBJ2-2,CASSLSPKVTGELFF
TRBV7-9,.,TRBJ1-5,CASSLEQGGGGNQPQHF
TRBV28,.,TRBJ2-7,CASSPSTGVTYEQYF
TRBV30,.,TRBJ2-2,CAWSDDAQGYPNTGELFF
TRBV5-4,.,TRBJ2-2,CASSLGSEELFF
TRBV20-1,.,TRBJ2-2,CSARFTGDTGELFF
TRBV20-1,.,TRBJ2-7,CSARDLWSGAYEQYF
TRBV21-1,.,TRBJ1-5,CASSKGDRPNQPQHF
TRBV6-6,.,TRBJ2-5,CASSYFQSTTETQYF
TRBV6-1,.,TRBJ2-7,CASSESGLTSYEQYF
TRBV11-2,.,TRBJ2-1,CASSLPVDEQFF
TRBV12-3/TRBV12-4,.,TRBJ2-2,CASTTGNTGELFF
TRBV28,.,TRBJ2-5,CASNRLAEKQETQYF
TRBV5-8,.,TRBJ2-1,CASSLDSGGDITYNEQFF
TRBV28,.,TRBJ1-2,CASRLRQGGGYTF
TRBV2,medium-sized,TRBJ2-1,CASSVDSGGNEQFF
TRBV20-1,.,TRBJ2-2,CSARVPDREGTGELFF
TRBV6-1,.,TRBJ2-2,CTSTSGQGAYGELFF
TRBV12-3/TRBV12-4,medium-sized,TRBJ2-7,CASSLGPLGSYEQYF
TRBV20-1,.,TRBJ2-3,CSARTLPGGRQDTQYF
TRBV6-4,.,TRBJ2-3,CASSLAVSSTDTQYF
TRBV6-6,.,TRBJ2-2,CASTGPGELFF
TRBV19,.,TRBJ2-7,CASSLRDRSYEQYF
TRBV6-5,.,TRBJ2-7,CASSYGRTGRDEQYF
TRBV29-1,.,TRBJ2-2,CSVEEGYTGELFF
TRBV29-1,.,TRBJ2-2,CSGAGANTGELFF
TRBV4-3,.,TRBJ2-4,CASSQGLAGRSIQYF
TRBV7-2,.,TRBJ2-5,CASSLEPGGGGETQYF
TRBV25-1,.,TRBJ1-2,CASSDPSVLYGYTF
TRBV29-1,.,TRBJ2-7,CSARDTPYEQYF
TRBV5-1,.,TRBJ2-7,CASSLRGLPTYLYEQYF
TRBV10-3,.,TRBJ2-1,CATESSSTQGIYVEQFF
TRBV29-1,.,TRBJ2-1,CSGAGSGGVAHNEQFF
TRBV12-3/TRBV12-4,.,TRBJ1-1,CASSPRLVMNTEAFF
TRBV7-2,.,TRBJ2-1,CASSLGDNEQFF
TRBV4-2,.,TRBJ2-7,CASSQGIAGVSGEQYF
TRBV7-2,.,TRBJ1-1,CASSFQTANTEAFF
TRBV9,.,TRBJ1-1,CASSVWGGTNTEAFF
TRBV18,medium-sized,TRBJ2-6,CASSPLAGESGANVLTF
TRBV5-1,.,TRBJ1-2,CASSLAGGGGYTF
TRBV6-2/TRBV6-3,.,TRBJ2-6,CASTFTGAGANVLTF
TRBV11-3,.,TRBJ2-2,CASSLVPGEPFF
TRBV7-9,.,TRBJ2-3,CASLSGPSTDTQYF
TRBV7-9,.,TRBJ2-1,CASSLDPSTEFF
TRBV29-1,.,TRBJ2-5,CSVGDRWAHQETQYF
TRBV28,.,TRBJ2-7,CASLSWDEAGDPPYF
TRBV6-1,medium-sized,TRBJ2-1,CASSTSGGNYNEQFF
TRBV5-6,.,TRBJ2-7,CASSWDRSEQYF
TRBV12-3/TRBV12-4,.,TRBJ2-7,CASSPASTYEQYF
TRBV9,.,TRBJ2-7,CASSAGTGGEQYF
TRBV29-1,.,TRBJ2-1,CSVEDSLSDEQFF
TRBV3-1,.,TRBJ2-5,CASSQDIAEEETQYF
TRBV4-1,.,TRBJ2-5,CASSGTDQGQETQYF
TRBV7-3,.,TRBJ1-1,CASSLMGADTEAFF
TRBV12-3/TRBV12-4,.,TRBJ2-7,CASSDPAGRFPEQYF